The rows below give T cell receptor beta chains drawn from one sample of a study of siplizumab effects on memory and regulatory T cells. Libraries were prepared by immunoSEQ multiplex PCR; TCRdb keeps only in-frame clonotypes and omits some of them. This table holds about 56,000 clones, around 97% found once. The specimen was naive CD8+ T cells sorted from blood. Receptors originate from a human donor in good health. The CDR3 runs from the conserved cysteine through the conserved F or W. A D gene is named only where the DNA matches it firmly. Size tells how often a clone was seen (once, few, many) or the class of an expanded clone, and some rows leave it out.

CASSVLAGSDLDTQYF	TGTGCCAGCAGCGTCTTAGCGGGATCAGATCTAGATACGCAGTATTTT	.	TRBJ2-3	TRBV9	TRBD2
CASSQTGQPKNIQYF	TGCGCCAGCAGCCAGACGGGACAACCCAAAAACATTCAGTACTTC	.	TRBJ2-4	TRBV4-1	.
CASSLAQGDDEQYF	TGTGCCAGCAGCTTAGCGCAGGGGGACGACGAGCAGTACTTC	.	TRBJ2-7	TRBV7-9	TRBD1
CSVDEGARGYTF	TGCAGCGTTGACGAGGGGGCACGGGGCTACACCTTC	.	TRBJ1-2	TRBV29-1	TRBD1
CASSPLPGTYEQYF	TGTGCCAGCAGTCCCCTCCCGGGCACCTACGAGCAGTACTTC	.	TRBJ2-7	TRBV27	.
CASSPGLAGAQETQYF	TGTGCCAGCAGCCCAGGACTAGCGGGCGCCCAAGAGACCCAGTACTTC	.	TRBJ2-5	TRBV7-9	TRBD2
CASSPLSHSTDTQYF	TGTGCCAGCAGTCCCTTGTCCCATAGCACAGATACGCAGTATTTT	.	TRBJ2-3	TRBV27	.
CASSPGQAYEQYF	TGTGCCAGCAGTCCCGGACAGGCCTACGAGCAGTACTTC	.	TRBJ2-7	TRBV27	TRBD1
CAWSVFRGGPAYNEQFF	TGTGCCTGGAGTGTATTTAGGGGCGGGCCAGCCTACAATGAGCAGTTCTTC	.	TRBJ2-1	TRBV30	.
CSVRTGLNEKLFF	TGCAGCGTTAGGACAGGGTTAAATGAAAAACTGTTTTTT	.	TRBJ1-4	TRBV29-1	TRBD1
CASRTTESYGYTF	TGTGCCAGTAGAACGACGGAGTCCTATGGCTACACCTTC	.	TRBJ1-2	TRBV19	.
CASSFSGSYEQYF	TGTGCCAGCAGTTTCAGCGGGAGCTACGAGCAGTACTTC	.	TRBJ2-7	TRBV27	TRBD2
CASSLEGWAKNIQYF	TGCGCCAGCAGCTTGGAGGGGTGGGCCAAAAACATTCAGTACTTC	.	TRBJ2-4	TRBV5-1	.
CASRDIQETQYF	TGTGCCAGCAGGGACATACAAGAGACCCAGTACTTC	once	TRBJ2-5	TRBV2	.
CASSFTGIDGYTF	TGTGCCAGCAGTTTCACAGGGATCGATGGCTACACCTTC	.	TRBJ1-2	TRBV27	.
CASSQVRGELFF	TGCGCCAGCAGCCAAGTAAGGGGGGAGCTGTTTTTT	.	TRBJ2-2	TRBV4-1	.
CASSLGGTTEAFF	TGCGCCAGCAGCTTGGGTGGGACCACTGAAGCTTTCTTT	.	TRBJ1-1	TRBV5-1	.
CASSLGQPYGYTF	TGTGCCAGCAGCTTAGGACAGCCCTATGGCTACACCTTC	.	TRBJ1-2	TRBV7-8	.
CASSLAGSRDTDTQYF	TGTGCCAGCAGTTTAGCCGGGAGTCGGGACACAGATACGCAGTATTTT	.	TRBJ2-3	TRBV27	.
CASSFTQGPESYNEQFF	TGTGCCAGCAGCTTTACACAGGGACCTGAGTCCTACAATGAGCAGTTCTTC	.	TRBJ2-1	TRBV7-9	.
CSVGGDYTEAFF	TGCAGCGTTGGAGGGGACTACACTGAAGCTTTCTTT	.	TRBJ1-1	TRBV29-1	.
CASSWLAGFNEQFF	TGTGCCAGTAGTTGGCTAGCGGGGTTCAATGAGCAGTTCTTC	.	TRBJ2-1	TRBV28	TRBD2
CASSLYVGYEQYF	TGCGCCAGCAGCTTGTATGTGGGGTACGAGCAGTACTTC	.	TRBJ2-7	TRBV5-1	.
CASSLSGPSYEQYF	TGTGCCAGCAGTTTATCAGGGCCCTCCTACGAGCAGTACTTC	.	TRBJ2-7	TRBV27	.
CASSPIPGQNNEKLFF	TGTGCCAGCAGTCCCATCCCGGGACAGAATAATGAAAAACTGTTTTTT	.	TRBJ1-4	TRBV25-1	TRBD1
CTVAGSNSYSYEQYF	TGTACCGTGGCTGGGTCAAACTCATACTCCTACGAGCAGTACTTC	.	TRBJ2-7	TRBV28	.
CATSSRRTGELFF	TGTGCCACCTCTAGCAGACGCACCGGGGAGCTGTTTTTT	.	TRBJ2-2	TRBV27	.
CASRGGTGRSYEQYF	TGTGCCAGCAGGGGAGGGACAGGACGCTCCTACGAGCAGTACTTC	once	TRBJ2-7	TRBV27	.
CSVTKLVMAEAFF	TGCAGCGTTACGAAGTTAGTGATGGCTGAAGCTTTCTTT	.	TRBJ1-1	TRBV29-1	.
CSVERSSYNEQFF	TGCAGCGTTGAGAGGAGCTCCTACAATGAGCAGTTCTTC	.	TRBJ2-1	TRBV29-1	.
CASSSGVSGNQPQHF	TGTGCCAGCAGCTCCGGGGTATCGGGCAATCAGCCCCAGCATTTT	.	TRBJ1-5	TRBV9	.
CASSPGPLSYEQYF	TGTGCCAGTAGTCCGGGACCACTCTCGTACGAGCAGTACTTC	.	TRBJ2-7	TRBV19	.
CASSRDITDTQYF	TGCGCCAGCAGCCGGGATATCACAGATACGCAGTATTTT	once	TRBJ2-3	TRBV4-1	.
CASSPTTSGRAADTQYF	TGTGCCAGCAGCCCAACGACTAGCGGGAGGGCCGCAGATACGCAGTATTTT	.	TRBJ2-3	TRBV4-2	TRBD2
CASRRGPGELFF	TGTGCCAGCAGACGCGGACCCGGGGAGCTGTTTTTT	.	TRBJ2-2	TRBV7-9	.
CASKVMGRSYNEQFF	TGTGCCAGCAAGGTAATGGGCCGCTCCTACAATGAGCAGTTCTTC	.	TRBJ2-1	TRBV27	.
CASSLLQGGQPQHF	TGTGCCAGCAGTTTACTGCAGGGTGGCCAGCCCCAGCATTTT	.	TRBJ1-5	TRBV28	.
CVSSRGLEAFF	TGTGTCAGCAGCCGGGGCCTGGAAGCTTTCTTT	.	TRBJ1-1	TRBV27	.
CASSPIGGGRYEQYF	TGTGCCAGCAGCCCCATCGGGGGAGGGCGCTACGAGCAGTACTTC	.	TRBJ2-7	TRBV9	TRBD2
CASSLDYMNTEAFF	TGTGCCAGCAGCTTAGATTACATGAACACTGAAGCTTTCTTT	.	TRBJ1-1	TRBV7-2	.
CASSVPTSGRDNEQFF	TGTGCCAGCAGCGTCCCGACTAGCGGGAGGGACAATGAGCAGTTCTTC	.	TRBJ2-1	TRBV9	TRBD2